This T cell receptor (beta chain) was identified during a study of control samples from healthy donors and cancer patients. This clone showed up just once. Clones were sequenced by immunoSEQ multiplex PCR, and TCRdb holds only the in-frame ones, with some missing. The data contain some 120,000 clones, about 88% of them seen just once; the ten biggest clones take up over 2%. Sequencing was done on a sample of blood. The receptor was derived from a woman in her sixties or seventies in good health.

CDR3 protein: CASSEPGAAYGYTF. DNA of the CDR3: TGTGCCAGCAGTGAACCGGGGGCCGCGTATGGCTACACCTTC. J is TRBJ1-2 and V is TRBV2; TRBD1 is a possible D gene (6 bases). The V gene lost 2 bases and the J gene lost 5 bases, with 12 bases spanning the gap. The length of the CDR3 is 14 residues. CDR1 SNHLY and CDR2 FYNNEI come from the germline V gene.